This T cell receptor beta chain was recorded in a study of CD8+ T cells in alopecia areata. Treatment described: oral pan-JAK inhibitor, 5-10 mg twice daily. Extracted RNA was reverse transcribed into cDNA, the sequencing template. Sequenced by immunoSEQ multiplex PCR; TCRdb stores in-frame clones only, minus some. The table includes around 110,000 clones, roughly 55% detected once. Germline CDR1 and CDR2: MNHNS and SASEGT. The CDR3 runs to 16 residues. Trimming left V 2 bases short and J 2 bases short, with 15 bases between. This sample comprised CD8+ T cells sorted from blood, obtained at week 24, from a patient treated with tofacitinib. V usage is TRBV6-1 and J usage is TRBJ1-1, with TRBD1 as a possible D gene (5 bases). The sequence was collected from a human donor with alopecia areata. The CDR3 sequence is CASSEYATAFNTEAFF. In DNA, the CDR3 is TGTGCCAGCAGTGAATATGCGACAGCCTTCAACACTGAAGCTTTCTTT.